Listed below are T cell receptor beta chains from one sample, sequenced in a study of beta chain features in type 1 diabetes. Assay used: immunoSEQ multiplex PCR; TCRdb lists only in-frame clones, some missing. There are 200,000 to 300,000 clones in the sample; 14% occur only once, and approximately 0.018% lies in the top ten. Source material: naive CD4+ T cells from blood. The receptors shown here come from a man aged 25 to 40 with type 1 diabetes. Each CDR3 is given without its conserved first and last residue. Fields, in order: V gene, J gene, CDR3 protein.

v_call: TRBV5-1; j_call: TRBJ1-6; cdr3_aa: ASSLVGRENSPLH
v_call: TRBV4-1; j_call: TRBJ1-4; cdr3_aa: ASSQVGTGGNEKLF
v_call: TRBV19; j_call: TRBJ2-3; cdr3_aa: ASSIRTDTQY
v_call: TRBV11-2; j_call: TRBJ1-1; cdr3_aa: ASSLAGVEAF
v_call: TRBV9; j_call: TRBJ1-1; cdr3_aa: ASSEGAGTENTEAF
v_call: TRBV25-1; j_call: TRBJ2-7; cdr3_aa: ASSELDRATNEQY
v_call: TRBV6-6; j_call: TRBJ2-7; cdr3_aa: ASSYGPSYEQY
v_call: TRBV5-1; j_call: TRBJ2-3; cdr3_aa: ASSLFSDELTDTQY
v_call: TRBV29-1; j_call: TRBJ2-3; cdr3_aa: SVGTATDTQY
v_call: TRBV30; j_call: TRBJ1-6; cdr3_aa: AWSPGSPLH
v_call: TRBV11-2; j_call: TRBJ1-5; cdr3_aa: ASSPLTGVNQPQH
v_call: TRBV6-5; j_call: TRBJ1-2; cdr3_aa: ASPGDPIGYT
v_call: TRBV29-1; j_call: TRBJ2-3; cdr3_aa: SVPGGSTDTQY
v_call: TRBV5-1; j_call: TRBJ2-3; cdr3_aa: ASSLERLAGITDTQY
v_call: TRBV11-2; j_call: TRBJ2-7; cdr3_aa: ASSLGGHSYEQY